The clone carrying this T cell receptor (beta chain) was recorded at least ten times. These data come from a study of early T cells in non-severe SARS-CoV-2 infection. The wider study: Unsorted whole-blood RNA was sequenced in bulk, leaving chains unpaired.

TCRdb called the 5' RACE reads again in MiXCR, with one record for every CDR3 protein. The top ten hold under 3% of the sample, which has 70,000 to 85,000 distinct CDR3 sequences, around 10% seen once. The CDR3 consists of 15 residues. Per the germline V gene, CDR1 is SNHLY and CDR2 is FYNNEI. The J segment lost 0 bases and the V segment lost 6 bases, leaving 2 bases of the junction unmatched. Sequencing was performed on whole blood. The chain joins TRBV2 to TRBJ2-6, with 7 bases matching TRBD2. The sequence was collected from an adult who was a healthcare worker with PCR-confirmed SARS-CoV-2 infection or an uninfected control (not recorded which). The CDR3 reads CASRRDYSGANVLTF. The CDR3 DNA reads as TGTGCCAGCAGGAGGGACTACTCTGGGGCCAACGTCCTGACTTTC.